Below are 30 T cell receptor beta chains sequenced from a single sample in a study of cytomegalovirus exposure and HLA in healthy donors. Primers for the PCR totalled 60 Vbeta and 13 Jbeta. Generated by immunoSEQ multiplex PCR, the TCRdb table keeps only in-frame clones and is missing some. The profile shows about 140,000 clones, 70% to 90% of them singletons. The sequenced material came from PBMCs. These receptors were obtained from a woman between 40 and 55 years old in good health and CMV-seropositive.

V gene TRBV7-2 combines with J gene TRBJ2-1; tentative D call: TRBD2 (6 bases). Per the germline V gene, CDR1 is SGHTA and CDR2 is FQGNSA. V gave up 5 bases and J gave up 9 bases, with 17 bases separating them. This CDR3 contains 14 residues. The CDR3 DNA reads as TGTGCCAGCAGCCCCACCAGCTTGGGGGGTGAGCAGTTCTTC. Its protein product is CASSPTSLGGEQFF.

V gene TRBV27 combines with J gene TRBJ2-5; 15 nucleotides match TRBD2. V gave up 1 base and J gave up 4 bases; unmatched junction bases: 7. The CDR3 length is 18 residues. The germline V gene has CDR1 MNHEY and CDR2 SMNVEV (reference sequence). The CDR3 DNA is TGTGCCAGCAGTTTATTGGGACTAGCGGGGGGATCGCTAGAGACCCAGTACTTC. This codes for CASSLLGLAGGSLETQYF.

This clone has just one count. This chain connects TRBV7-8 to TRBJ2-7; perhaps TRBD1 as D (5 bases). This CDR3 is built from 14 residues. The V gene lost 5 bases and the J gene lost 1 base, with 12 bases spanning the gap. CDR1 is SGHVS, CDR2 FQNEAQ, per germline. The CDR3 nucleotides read TGTGCCAGCAGCAGAGACAGAGATTCCTACGAGCAGTACTTC. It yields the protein CASSRDRDSYEQYF.

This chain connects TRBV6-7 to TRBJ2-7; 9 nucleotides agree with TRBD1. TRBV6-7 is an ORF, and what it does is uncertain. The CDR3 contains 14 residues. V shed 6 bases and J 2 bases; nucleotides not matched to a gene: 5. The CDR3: CASSYRDRAYEQYF. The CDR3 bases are TGTGCCAGCAGCTACAGGGACAGGGCCTACGAGCAGTACTTC.

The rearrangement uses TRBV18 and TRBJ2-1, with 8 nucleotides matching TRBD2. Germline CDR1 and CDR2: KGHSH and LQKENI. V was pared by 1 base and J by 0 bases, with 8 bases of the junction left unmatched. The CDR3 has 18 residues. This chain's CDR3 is CASSPLPSGLASYNEQFF. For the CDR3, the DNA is TGTGCCAGCTCACCACTGCCCTCTGGACTAGCCTCCTACAATGAGCAGTTCTTC.

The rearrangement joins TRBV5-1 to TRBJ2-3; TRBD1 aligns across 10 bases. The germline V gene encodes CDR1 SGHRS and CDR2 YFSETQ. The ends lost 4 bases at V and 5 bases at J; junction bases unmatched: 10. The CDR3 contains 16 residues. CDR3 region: CASSPGPGQGQDTQYF. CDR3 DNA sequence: TGCGCCAGCAGCCCCGGCCCGGGACAGGGGCAAGATACGCAGTATTTT.

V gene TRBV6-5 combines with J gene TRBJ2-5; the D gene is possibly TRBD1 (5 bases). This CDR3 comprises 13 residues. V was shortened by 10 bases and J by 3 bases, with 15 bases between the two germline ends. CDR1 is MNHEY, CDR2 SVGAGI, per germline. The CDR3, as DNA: TGTGCCATTGGGGCCCTACCCAAAGAGACCCAGTACTTC. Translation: CAIGALPKETQYF.

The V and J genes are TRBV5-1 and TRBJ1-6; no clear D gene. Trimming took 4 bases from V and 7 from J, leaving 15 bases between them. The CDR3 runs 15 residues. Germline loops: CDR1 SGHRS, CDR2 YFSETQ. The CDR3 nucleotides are TGCGCCAGCAGCCCTGGACTATCGGAGAATTCACCCCTCCACTTT. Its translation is CASSPGLSENSPLHF.

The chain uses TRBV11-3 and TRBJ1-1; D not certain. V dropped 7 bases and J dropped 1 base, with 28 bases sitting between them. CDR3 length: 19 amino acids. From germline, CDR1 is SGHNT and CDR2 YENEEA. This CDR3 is CASKTPTGVKDLTNTEAFF. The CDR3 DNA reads TGTGCCAGCAAAACCCCAACCGGGGTTAAGGATCTGACGAACACTGAAGCTTTCTTT.

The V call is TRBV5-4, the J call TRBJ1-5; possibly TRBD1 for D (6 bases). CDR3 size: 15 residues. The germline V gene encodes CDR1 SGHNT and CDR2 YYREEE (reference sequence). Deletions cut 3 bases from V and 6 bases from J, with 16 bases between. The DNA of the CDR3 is TGTGCCAGCAGCTGGGGGGGGGAGGGGGGTCAGCCCCAGCATTTT. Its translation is CASSWGGEGGQPQHF.

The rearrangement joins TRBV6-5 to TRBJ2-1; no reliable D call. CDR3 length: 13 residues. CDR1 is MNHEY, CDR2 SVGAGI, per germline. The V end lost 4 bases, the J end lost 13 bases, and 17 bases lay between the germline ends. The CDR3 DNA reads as TGTGCCAGCAGTTCCGACGGCCGAGGAAATCAGTTCTTC. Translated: CASSSDGRGNQFF.

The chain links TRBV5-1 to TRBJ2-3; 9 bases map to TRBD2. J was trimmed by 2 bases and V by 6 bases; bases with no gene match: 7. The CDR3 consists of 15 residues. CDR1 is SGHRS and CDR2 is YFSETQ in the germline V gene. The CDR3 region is CASNQRGAFTDTQYF. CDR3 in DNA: TGCGCCAGCAATCAGCGGGGGGCCTTCACAGATACGCAGTATTTT.

DNA of the CDR3: TGTGCCAGCAGCGTAGCGACAGGGGGATCGAACACTGAAGCTTTCTTT. It codes for CASSVATGGSNTEAFF. J is TRBJ1-1 and V is TRBV9; 9 bases map to TRBD1. Looked up from germline, CDR1 is SGDLS and CDR2 is YYNGEE. V was clipped by 0 bases and J by 1 base; unmatched bases: 4. There are 16 residues in the CDR3.

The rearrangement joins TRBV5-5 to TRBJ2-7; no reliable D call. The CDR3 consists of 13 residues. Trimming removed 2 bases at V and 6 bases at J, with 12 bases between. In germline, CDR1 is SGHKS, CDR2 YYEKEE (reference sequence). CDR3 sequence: CASSFHEVGEQYF. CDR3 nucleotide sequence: TGTGCCAGCAGCTTCCACGAAGTCGGCGAGCAGTACTTC.

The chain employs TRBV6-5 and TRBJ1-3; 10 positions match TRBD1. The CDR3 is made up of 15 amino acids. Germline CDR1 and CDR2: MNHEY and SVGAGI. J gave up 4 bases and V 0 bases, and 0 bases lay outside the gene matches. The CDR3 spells CASSYSGQGGNTIYF. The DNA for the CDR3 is TGTGCCAGCAGTTACTCGGGACAGGGGGGAAACACCATATATTTT.

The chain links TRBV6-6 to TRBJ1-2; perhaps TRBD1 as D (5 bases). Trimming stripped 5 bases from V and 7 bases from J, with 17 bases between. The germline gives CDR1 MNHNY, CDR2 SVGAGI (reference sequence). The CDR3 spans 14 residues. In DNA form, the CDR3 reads TGTGCCAGCAGTGCATGCCAGGGATCGTGTGGCTACACCTTC. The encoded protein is CASSACQGSCGYTF.

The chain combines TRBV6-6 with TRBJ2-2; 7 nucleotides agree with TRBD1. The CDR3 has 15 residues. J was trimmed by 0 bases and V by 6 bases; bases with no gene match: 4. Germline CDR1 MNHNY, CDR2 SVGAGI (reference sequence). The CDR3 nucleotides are TGTGCCAGCAGCTGGGGACAGACGAACACCGGGGAGCTGTTTTTT. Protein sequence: CASSWGQTNTGELFF.

CDR3 nucleotide sequence: TGTGCCAGCAGTGAAGCCAGGGTGATAGGGCCCCAGCATTTT. Protein sequence: CASSEARVIGPQHF. The rearrangement joins TRBV6-1 to TRBJ1-5; TRBD1 might be the D (5 bases). V gave up 0 bases and J gave up 9 bases, with 12 bases separating them. CDR3 length: 14 amino acids. Looked up from germline, CDR1 is MNHNS and CDR2 is SASEGT.

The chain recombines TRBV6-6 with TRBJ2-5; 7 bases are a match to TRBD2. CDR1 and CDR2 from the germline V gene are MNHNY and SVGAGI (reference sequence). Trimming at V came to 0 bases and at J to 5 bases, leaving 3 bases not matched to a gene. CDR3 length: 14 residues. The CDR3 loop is CASSYSAGRETQYF. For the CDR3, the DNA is TGTGCCAGCAGTTACTCAGCGGGGCGGGAGACCCAGTACTTC.

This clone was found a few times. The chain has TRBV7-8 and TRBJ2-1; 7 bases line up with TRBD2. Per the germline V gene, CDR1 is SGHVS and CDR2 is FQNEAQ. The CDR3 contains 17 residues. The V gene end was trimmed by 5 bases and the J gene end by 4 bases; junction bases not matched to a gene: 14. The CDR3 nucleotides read TGTGCCAGCAGCCGTCATTTGGGCGGGAGAGGGTACAATGAGCAGTTCTTC. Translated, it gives CASSRHLGGRGYNEQFF.

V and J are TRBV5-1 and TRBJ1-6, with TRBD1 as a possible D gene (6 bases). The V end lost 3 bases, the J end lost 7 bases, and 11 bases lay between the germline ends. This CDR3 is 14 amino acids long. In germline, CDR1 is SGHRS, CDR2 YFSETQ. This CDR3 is CASSYGQLNSPLHF. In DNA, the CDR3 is TGCGCCAGCAGCTACGGACAGTTAAATTCACCCCTCCACTTT.

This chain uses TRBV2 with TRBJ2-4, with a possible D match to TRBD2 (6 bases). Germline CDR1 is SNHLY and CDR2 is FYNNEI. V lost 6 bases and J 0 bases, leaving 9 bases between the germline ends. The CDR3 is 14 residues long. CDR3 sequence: CASSPAGAKNIQYF. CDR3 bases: TGTGCCAGCAGCCCAGCGGGAGCCAAAAACATTCAGTACTTC.

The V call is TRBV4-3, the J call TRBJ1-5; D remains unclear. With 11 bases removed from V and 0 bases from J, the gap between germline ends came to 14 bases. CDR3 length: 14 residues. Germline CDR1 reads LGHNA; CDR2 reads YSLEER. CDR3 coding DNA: TGCGCCGGCCTGACTGAAGATAGCAATCAGCCCCAGCATTTT. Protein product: CAGLTEDSNQPQHF.

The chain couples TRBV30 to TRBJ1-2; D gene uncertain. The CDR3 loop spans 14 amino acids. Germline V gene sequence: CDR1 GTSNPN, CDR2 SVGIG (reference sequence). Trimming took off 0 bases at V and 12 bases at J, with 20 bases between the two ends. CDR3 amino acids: CAWSVRGRQREHTF. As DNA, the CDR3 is TGTGCCTGGAGTGTACGGGGAAGGCAGCGGGAACACACCTTC.

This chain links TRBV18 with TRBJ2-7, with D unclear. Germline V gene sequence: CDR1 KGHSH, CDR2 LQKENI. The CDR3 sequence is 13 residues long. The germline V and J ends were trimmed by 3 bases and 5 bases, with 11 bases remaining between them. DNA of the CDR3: TGTGCCAGCTCACCCTTGCTATCCGACGAGCAGTACTTC. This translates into CASSPLLSDEQYF.

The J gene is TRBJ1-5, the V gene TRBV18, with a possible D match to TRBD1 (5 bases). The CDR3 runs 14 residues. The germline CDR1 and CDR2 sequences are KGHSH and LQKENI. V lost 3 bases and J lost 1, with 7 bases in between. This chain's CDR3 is CASSPAGSNQPQHF. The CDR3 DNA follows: TGTGCCAGCTCACCGGCAGGGAGCAATCAGCCCCAGCATTTT.

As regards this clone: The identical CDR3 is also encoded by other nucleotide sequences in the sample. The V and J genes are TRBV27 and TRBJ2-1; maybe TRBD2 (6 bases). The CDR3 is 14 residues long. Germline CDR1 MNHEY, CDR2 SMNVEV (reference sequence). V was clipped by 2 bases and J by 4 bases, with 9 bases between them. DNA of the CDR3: TGTGCCAGCAGTTTAGGCGGGGCATACAATGAGCAGTTCTTC. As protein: CASSLGGAYNEQFF.

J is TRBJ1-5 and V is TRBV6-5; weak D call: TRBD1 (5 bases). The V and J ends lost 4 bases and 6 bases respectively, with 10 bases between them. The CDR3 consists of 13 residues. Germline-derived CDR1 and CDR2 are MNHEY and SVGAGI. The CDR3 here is CASSSRVGQPQHF. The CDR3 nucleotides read TGTGCCAGCAGTTCCAGGGTAGGTCAGCCCCAGCATTTT.

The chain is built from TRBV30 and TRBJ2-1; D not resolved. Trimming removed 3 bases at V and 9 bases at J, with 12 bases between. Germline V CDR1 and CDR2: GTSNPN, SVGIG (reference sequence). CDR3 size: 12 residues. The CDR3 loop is CAWSDDSGEQFF. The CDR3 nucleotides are TGTGCCTGGAGCGACGACTCCGGTGAGCAGTTCTTC. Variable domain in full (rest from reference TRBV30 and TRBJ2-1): SQTIHQWPATLVQPVGSPLSLECTVEGTSNPNLYWYRQAAGRGLQLLFYSVGIGQISSEVPQNLSASRPQDRQFILSSKKLLLSDSGFYLCAWSDDSGEQFFGPGTRLTVL.

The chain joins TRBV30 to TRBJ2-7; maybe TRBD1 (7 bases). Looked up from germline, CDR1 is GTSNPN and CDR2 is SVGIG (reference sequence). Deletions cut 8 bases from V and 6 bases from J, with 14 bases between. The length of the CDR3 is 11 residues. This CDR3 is CALEGATEQYF. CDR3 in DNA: TGTGCCCTGGAGGGGGCGACCGAGCAGTACTTC.